Following are 20 T cell receptor beta chains from one sample sequenced in a study of blood T cell repertoires in COVID-19. Here immunoSEQ multiplex PCR was the method, and the copy in TCRdb shows in-frame clones only, minus some. The profile shows roughly 190,000 clones, 75% to 95% of them singletons. Source material: peripheral blood. These receptors originate from a man aged 50-59 years with acute or convalescent COVID-19.

The chain recombines TRBV6-5 with TRBJ2-3; D possibly corresponds to TRBD1 (6 bases). CDR3 length: 14 residues. Trimming removed 7 bases from V and 0 bases from J, with 11 bases in between. Germline CDR1 MNHEY, CDR2 SVGAGI. The CDR3 DNA reads TGTGCCAGCAAAGTACAGGGTAGCACAGATACGCAGTATTTT. Its translation is CASKVQGSTDTQYF.

The chain carries TRBV27 and TRBJ2-2; tentatively, D is TRBD1 (5 bases). The V and J ends lost 3 bases and 8 bases respectively, with 7 bases between them. Looked up from germline, CDR1 is MNHEY and CDR2 is SMNVEV (reference sequence). The length of the CDR3 is 12 residues. CDR3 residues: CASSLAGGELFF. The CDR3 region has the DNA TGTGCCAGCAGTTTGGCAGGGGGGGAGCTGTTTTTT.

This rearrangement joins TRBV27 to TRBJ2-3; a weak D match, TRBD1 (5 bases). The CDR3 sequence is 14 residues long. The ends were cut back, 3 bases at V and 5 bases at J, with 12 bases in the middle. The germline CDR1 and CDR2 sequences are MNHEY and SMNVEV (reference sequence). The CDR3 DNA sequence: TGTGCCAGCAGTTTCAGGGCCCTTAGAGATACGCAGTATTTT. Translated: CASSFRALRDTQYF.

The count of this clone is one. The V call is TRBV3-1 (or the pseudogene TRBV3-2), the J call TRBJ1-1; D is undetermined. This CDR3 is 13 amino acids long. Germline V CDR1 and CDR2: LGHDT, YNNKEL (reference sequence). Trimming shortened V by 1 base and J by 0 bases, and 3 bases separated the two germline ends. CDR3 amino acids: CASSQVMNTEAFF. The DNA for the CDR3 is TGTGCCAGCAGCCAAGTTATGAACACTGAAGCTTTCTTT.

The chain joins TRBV30 to TRBJ2-7, with 7 bases lining up with TRBD2. V dropped 3 bases and J dropped 2; count of bases not matched to a gene: 7. Germline assignment: CDR1 GTSNPN and CDR2 SVGIG (reference sequence). The CDR3 has 14 amino acids. The CDR3 region is CAWSRPAGAYEQYV. DNA of the CDR3: TGTGCCTGGAGCCGACCCGCGGGGGCCTACGAGCAGTACGTC.

This clone was detected only once. This chain links TRBV2 with TRBJ1-2; TRBD1 aligns across 9 bases. Trimming removed 2 bases from V and 4 bases from J; junction bases left unmatched: 5. This CDR3 spans 15 amino acids. CDR1 is SNHLY, CDR2 FYNNEI, per germline. The CDR3 sequence is CASSEQGQGVYGYTF. The CDR3 nucleotides read TGTGCCAGCAGTGAACAGGGACAGGGAGTCTATGGCTACACCTTC.

This rearrangement joins TRBV6-5 to TRBJ1-1; D gene unclear. The germline CDR1 and CDR2 sequences are MNHEY and SVGAGI. With 0 bases removed from V and 1 base from J, the gap between germline ends came to 6 bases. CDR3 length: 14 amino acids. The CDR3 DNA sequence: TGTGCCAGCAGTTACTCTTCCTGGAACACTGAAGCTTTCTTT. The encoded protein is CASSYSSWNTEAFF.

The genes are TRBV28 and TRBJ1-5; no definite D call. Germline CDR1 and CDR2: MDHEN and SYDVKM. Trimming pared 7 bases from V and 0 bases from J, leaving 16 bases between. The CDR3 contains 16 residues. In DNA, the CDR3 is TGTGCCAGCACGCAGGTACCTTCTTATAGCAATCAGCCCCAGCATTTT. Its translation is CASTQVPSYSNQPQHF. Filled out from reference TRBV28 and TRBJ1-5, the complete variable domain reads DVKVTQSSRYLVKRTGEKVFLECVQDMDHENMFWYRQDPGLGLRLIYFSYDVKMKEKGDIPEGYSVSREKKERFSLILESASTNQTSMYLCASTQVPSYSNQPQHFGDGTRLSIL.

The chain employs TRBV28 and TRBJ1-2, with TRBD1 matching 7 bases. Germline loops: CDR1 MDHEN, CDR2 SYDVKM. V gave up 2 bases and J gave up 5 bases; unmatched junction bases: 8. The CDR3 is made up of 15 amino acids. Here the CDR3 DNA reads TGTGCCAGCAGTTTAGGACAGGCTAGGGGTTATGGCTACACCTTC. Its protein product is CASSLGQARGYGYTF.

The gene calls are TRBV6-2 or TRBV6-3 and TRBJ2-2, with a weak D call TRBD1 (5 bases). CDR1 is MNHEY and CDR2 is SVGEGT in the germline V gene. CDR3 size: 19 residues. The V end lost 2 bases, the J end lost 3 bases, and 22 bases lay between the germline ends. Here the CDR3 reads CASSYPLGSQGWDTGELFF. CDR3 sequence (DNA): TGTGCCAGCAGTTACCCCTTAGGTTCGCAGGGATGGGACACCGGGGAGCTGTTTTTT.

This clone was seen just once. V and J are TRBV7-6 and TRBJ2-4; a weak D match, TRBD2 (6 bases). The CDR3 has 15 amino acids. Looked up from germline, CDR1 is SGHVS and CDR2 is FNYEAQ. Between the trimmed V and J ends, which lost 1 base and 8 bases, there was a span of 15 bases. CDR3 loop: CASSLGGLATHIQYF. The CDR3 DNA follows: TGTGCCAGCAGCTTAGGGGGTCTAGCGACGCACATTCAGTACTTC.

The V call is TRBV3-1 (or the pseudogene TRBV3-2), the J call TRBJ1-1; tentatively, D is TRBD1 (5 bases). The CDR3 length is 16 residues. Deletions cut 4 bases from V and 4 bases from J, with 19 bases between. Germline CDR1 is LGHDT and CDR2 is YNNKEL (reference sequence). CDR3 DNA: TGTGCCAGCAGCCCATGGGATTTGGGGGGAGCCACTGAAGCTTTCTTT. Amino acid sequence: CASSPWDLGGATEAFF.

On this clone: One end of the junction fails to match germline, which may point to a read error. V and J are TRBV18 and TRBJ2-2; no clear D. CDR1 and CDR2 from the germline V gene are KGHSH and LQKENI. This CDR3 contains 14 residues. This CDR3 reads CTSSPVGGDGELFF. For the CDR3, the DNA is TGTACCAGCTCACCAGTTGGCGGAGATGGGGAGCTGTTTTTT.

The chain links TRBV6-5 to TRBJ1-1, with a weak D call TRBD1 (5 bases). Trimming stripped 7 bases from V and 2 bases from J, with 14 bases between. The CDR3 consists of 14 residues. In germline, CDR1 is MNHEY, CDR2 SVGAGI. The CDR3 here is CASIRGGLNTEAFF. The CDR3 nucleotides are TGTGCCAGCATCCGCGGGGGACTCAACACTGAAGCTTTCTTT.

V gene TRBV4-2 combines with J gene TRBJ1-1, with D perhaps matching TRBD1 (6 bases). The germline V and J ends were trimmed by 2 bases and 7 bases, with 11 bases remaining between them. The germline CDR1 and CDR2 sequences are LGHNA and YNFKEQ. The CDR3 runs to 13 residues. The CDR3 nucleotides are TGTGCCAGCAGCCAATCCAAAGGGGGTGAAGCTTTCTTT. Translation: CASSQSKGGEAFF.

The gene calls are TRBV5-6 and TRBJ2-1, with 10 bases aligning to TRBD1. Germline V CDR1 and CDR2: SGHDT, YYEEEE. V lost 4 bases and J lost 2; bases outside the gene matches: 3. The CDR3 is 15 amino acids. CDR3 coding DNA: TGTGCCAGCAGCCCAGGACAGGGGGCCTACAATGAGCAGTTCTTC. Translating it yields CASSPGQGAYNEQFF.

The chain joins TRBV9 to TRBJ2-1; D is perhaps TRBD2 (5 bases). Germline V gene sequence: CDR1 SGDLS, CDR2 YYNGEE. Deletions cut 2 bases from V and 8 bases from J, with 5 bases between. The CDR3 covers 11 residues. In nucleotides, the CDR3 is TGTGCCAGCAGCGTGGAGGATGAGCAGTTCTTC. Translating it yields CASSVEDEQFF.

This sequence joins TRBV11-2 and TRBJ2-7; D is unclear. This CDR3 is 15 amino acids long. Per the germline V gene, CDR1 is SGHAT and CDR2 is FQNNGV. The V gene lost 4 bases and the J gene lost 5 bases, with 18 bases spanning the gap. The CDR3 coding sequence is TGTGCCAGCAGCTCCACCCTCTATAATCACCACGAGCAGTACTTC. It specifies CASSSTLYNHHEQYF.

This chain's CDR3 is CASSITREPGNEQFF. Here the CDR3 DNA reads TGTGCCAGTAGTATAACGCGGGAGCCAGGCAATGAGCAGTTCTTC. The chain carries TRBV19 and TRBJ2-1, with 7 positions matching TRBD2. The trim removed 2 bases at V and 6 bases at J, leaving 7 bases unmatched. The CDR3 is made up of 15 amino acids. Per the germline V gene, CDR1 is LNHDA and CDR2 is SQIVND (reference sequence).

The gene calls are TRBV19 and TRBJ1-5; 8 nucleotides agree with TRBD1. The CDR3 length is 15 residues. The J segment lost 2 bases and the V segment lost 8 bases, leaving 8 bases of the junction unmatched. Germline CDR1 reads LNHDA; CDR2 reads SQIVND (reference sequence). CDR3 loop: CASQTGAGRNQPQHF. As DNA, the CDR3 is TGTGCCAGTCAGACAGGGGCAGGCCGCAATCAGCCCCAGCATTTT.